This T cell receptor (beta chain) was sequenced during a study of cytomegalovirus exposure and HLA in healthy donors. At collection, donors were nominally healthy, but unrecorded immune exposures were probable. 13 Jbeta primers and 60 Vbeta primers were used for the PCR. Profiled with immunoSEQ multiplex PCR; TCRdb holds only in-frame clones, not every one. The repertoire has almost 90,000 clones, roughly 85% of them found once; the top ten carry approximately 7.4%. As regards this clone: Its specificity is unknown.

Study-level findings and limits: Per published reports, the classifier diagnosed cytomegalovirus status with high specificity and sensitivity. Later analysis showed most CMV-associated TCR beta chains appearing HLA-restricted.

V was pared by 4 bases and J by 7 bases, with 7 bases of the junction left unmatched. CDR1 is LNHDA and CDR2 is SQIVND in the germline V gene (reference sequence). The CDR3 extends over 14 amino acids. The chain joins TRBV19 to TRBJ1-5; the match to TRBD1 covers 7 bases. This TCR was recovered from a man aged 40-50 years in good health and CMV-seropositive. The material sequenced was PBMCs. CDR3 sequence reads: CASSTHRGEQPQHF. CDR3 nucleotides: TGTGCCAGTAGTACCCACAGGGGTGAGCAGCCCCAGCATTTT.